Following are 21 T cell receptor beta chains from one sample sequenced in a study of T cells in Graves' hyperthyroidism and ophthalmopathy. Amplified TCR beta CDR3 regions derived from RNA transcripts. The TCR CDR3 was amplified in a first-round RT-PCR using the HTBI primer set. TCRdb analysed the multiplex PCR reads with MiXCR anew, one entry per CDR3 protein. The sample holds about 360,000 distinct CDR3 sequences; under 15% are singletons and the top ten take around a tenth. Sequencing used blood. The source is a woman aged 18-29 years with Graves' hyperthyroidism.

This clonotype came up many times. The gene calls are TRBV20-1 and TRBJ2-1; 12 nucleotides agree with TRBD2. The CDR3 runs to 15 residues. V lost 2 bases, J lost 7 bases, and 6 bases stayed unmatched. Germline V gene lookup returns CDR1 DFQATT and CDR2 SNEGSKA (reference sequence). CDR3 DNA sequence: TGCAGTGCTAGACGGACTAGCGGGATGGGTAATGAGCAGTTCTTC. This gives the protein CSARRTSGMGNEQFF.

This chain uses TRBV19 with TRBJ2-7; 7 bases agree with TRBD2. The junction had 13 bases not matched to a gene; V was cut back by 1 base and J by 7 bases. The V gene's germline CDR1 is LNHDA and CDR2 SQIVND (reference sequence). The CDR3 sequence is 16 residues long. CDR3 amino acids: CASSIGLAVPSEEQYF. The DNA of the CDR3 is TGTGCCAGTAGTATAGGGCTAGCGGTACCGTCGGAGGAGCAGTACTTC.

The chain recombines TRBV7-8 with TRBJ2-7; D remains ambiguous. V dropped 2 bases and J dropped 2 bases, with 13 bases sitting between them. The CDR3 has 15 residues. Germline V gives CDR1 SGHVS, CDR2 FQNEAQ. For the CDR3, the DNA is TGTGCCAGCAGCTTATTTAATTGGCAACCCTACGAGCAGTACTTC. Amino acids: CASSLFNWQPYEQYF.

This clonotype showed up many times. The CDR3 region is CASSQDDAVKLFF. The CDR3 coding sequence is TGTGCCAGCAGCCAAGATGATGCCGTAAAACTGTTTTTT. J is TRBJ1-4 and V is TRBV3-1, with D uncertain. Per germline, CDR1 LGHDT and CDR2 YNNKEL (reference sequence). This CDR3 has 13 amino acids. The ends were cut back, 0 bases at V and 10 bases at J, with 9 bases in the middle.

This clonotype was observed many times. This chain uses TRBV29-1 with TRBJ2-3, with TRBD2 identical over 10 bases. The CDR3 has 20 residues. Trimming removed 7 bases from V and 0 bases from J; junction bases left unmatched: 22. CDR1 and CDR2 from the germline V gene are SQVTM and ANQGSEA. CDR3 nucleotides: TGCAGCGGATGGCTAGCGGGAGTTTGGGGGTCTTTTCCTAGCACAGATACGCAGTATTTT. Protein: CSGWLAGVWGSFPSTDTQYF.

This clonotype was found many times. The CDR3 DNA sequence: TGTGCCAGCAGTTACTCAGGGGGCGCGAATGGCTACACCTTC. Translation gives CASSYSGGANGYTF. The chain joins TRBV6-5 to TRBJ1-2; the match to TRBD1 covers 7 bases. This CDR3 is 14 amino acids long. The germline V gene encodes CDR1 MNHEY and CDR2 SVGAGI. Germline trimming cut 0 bases from V and 6 bases from J; bases unmatched to any gene: 4.

Comment on this clonotype: The junction departs from germline at one end; a sequencing error may be responsible. The chain links TRBV7-2 to TRBJ1-4; D unclear. The CDR3 is made up of 14 amino acids. Germline loops: CDR1 SGHTA, CDR2 FQGNSA. The CDR3: CVSSPGGNNEKLFF. The CDR3 DNA sequence: TGTGTCAGCAGCCCGGGAGGGAATAATGAAAAACTGTTTTTT. Full variable domain (outside the CDR3, taken from reference TRBV7-2 and TRBJ1-4): GAGVSQSPSNKVTEKGKDVELRCDPISGHTALYWYRQSLGQGLEFLIYFQGNSAPDKSGLPSDRFSAERTGGSVSTLTIQRTQQEDSAVYLCVSSPGGNNEKLFFGSGTQLSVL.

This clonotype was seen only a few times. V and J are TRBV19 and TRBJ1-5; D gene unclear. With 10 bases removed from V and 2 bases from J, the gap between germline ends came to 18 bases. This CDR3 contains 15 residues. Germline values: CDR1 LNHDA, CDR2 SQIVND (reference sequence). CDR3 region: CATRGSRGGNQPQHF. CDR3 DNA: TGTGCCACCCGGGGTTCCCGCGGGGGCAATCAGCCCCAGCATTTT.

The genes are TRBV20-1 and TRBJ2-3; 10 nucleotides match TRBD2. CDR1 is DFQATT, CDR2 SNEGSKA, per germline (reference sequence). The CDR3 contains 20 residues. With V trimmed by 0 bases and J by 2 bases, 17 bases remained unmatched. The CDR3 nucleotides are TGCAGTGCTAGAGACCCCTTTGGGGAACTAGCGGGACTACCCACAGATACGCAGTATTTT. Translated, it gives CSARDPFGELAGLPTDTQYF.

This clonotype was observed a single time. A much bigger clone sits one base away, suggesting this may be a read error. The chain recombines TRBV20-1 with TRBJ1-5; D is possibly TRBD1 (5 bases). V lost 5 bases and J 7 bases, leaving 18 bases between the germline ends. CDR3 size: 14 residues. Per germline, CDR1 DFQATT and CDR2 SNEGSKA (reference sequence). The CDR3 bases are TGCAGTGCTGACCGGGGCAGGGAAGGGCAGCCCCAGCATTTT. Translating gives CSADRGREGQPQHF.

This clonotype was detected ten times or more. V is TRBV12-5 and J is TRBJ2-5; no reliable D call. The CDR3 is 13 amino acids. V was cut by 5 bases and J by 4 bases, with 11 bases left in between. Germline assignment: CDR1 LGHNT and CDR2 FRNRAP. Here the CDR3 DNA reads TGTGCTAGTGGTCCCATGGGCGGAGAGACCCAGTACTTC. It yields the protein CASGPMGGETQYF.

This clonotype has at least ten counts. The gene calls are TRBV6-1 and TRBJ2-1, with D maybe TRBD2 (6 bases). V shed 7 bases and J shed 5 bases, with 15 bases lying between them. Germline V lookup: CDR1 MNHNS, CDR2 SASEGT. CDR3 size: 14 residues. In DNA form, the CDR3 reads TGTGCCAGCACCACTAGCTCCGAGGACAATGAGCAGTTCTTC. As protein: CASTTSSEDNEQFF.

This clonotype was observed a few times. The rearrangement uses TRBV3-1 and TRBJ2-1; TRBD2 matches 7 bases. V lost 4 bases to trimming and J lost 4 bases; unmatched junction nucleotides: 7. CDR1 is LGHDT and CDR2 is YNNKEL in the germline V gene (reference sequence). CDR3 size: 15 residues. DNA for the CDR3: TGTGCCAGCAGCCTTTTCGCGGGAGTGTACAATGAGCAGTTCTTC. Protein product: CASSLFAGVYNEQFF.

This clonotype appeared a few times. The chain recombines TRBV15 with TRBJ1-3, with D maybe TRBD1 (5 bases). V was trimmed by 5 bases and J by 3 bases, leaving 14 bases between them. Germline loops: CDR1 LNHNV, CDR2 YYDKDF (reference sequence). The CDR3 sequence is 15 residues long. CDR3 nucleotides: TGTGCCACCAGCCAGGACCAGGGATTTGGAAACACCATATATTTT. Protein: CATSQDQGFGNTIYF.

Regarding this clonotype: A read error may explain this, as a much larger clone is one base away. V and J are TRBV20-1 and TRBJ2-7, with TRBD2 identical over 11 bases. V was clipped by 0 bases and J by 5 bases; unmatched bases: 3. The CDR3 covers 14 residues. The germline CDR1 and CDR2 sequences are DFQATT and SNEGSKA (reference sequence). This CDR3 reads CSAREGTSGHEQYF. The CDR3 DNA sequence: TGCAGTGCTAGAGAGGGGACTAGCGGCCACGAGCAGTACTTC.

This clonotype was detected a few times. The chain links TRBV12-3 or TRBV12-4 to TRBJ1-3; D not certain. Deletions cut 10 bases from V and 6 bases from J, with 7 bases between. This CDR3 comprises 10 residues. The CDR3 loop reads CATSTNTIYF. DNA of the CDR3: TGTGCCACCAGCACAAACACCATATATTTT.

This clonotype has a count of ten or more. V gene TRBV28 combines with J gene TRBJ2-7; 7 positions match TRBD1. The CDR3 length is 14 residues. Germline V CDR1 and CDR2: MDHEN, SYDVKM. Unmatched junction bases numbered 14, after V lost 6 bases and J lost 9 bases. CDR3 in DNA: TGTGCCAGCAGAACGGGGACAGACCCCCCCGGGCAGTACTTC. It specifies CASRTGTDPPGQYF.

This clonotype has ten or more counts. The chain carries TRBV6-1 and TRBJ1-2; 7 positions match TRBD1. Germline trimming cut 5 bases from V and 7 bases from J; bases unmatched to any gene: 7. The germline V gene has CDR1 MNHNS and CDR2 SASEGT. This CDR3 contains 13 residues. CDR3 protein: CASSPGTEFGYTF. For the CDR3, the DNA is TGTGCCAGCAGTCCCGGGACAGAATTTGGCTACACCTTC.

This clonotype was found a few times. J is TRBJ2-1 and V is TRBV18; the D call may be TRBD1 or TRBD2 (5 bases each). Looked up from germline, CDR1 is KGHSH and CDR2 is LQKENI. Between the trimmed V and J ends, which lost 1 base and 3 bases, there was a span of 13 bases. There are 16 residues in the CDR3. CDR3 amino acids: CASSPLGARGYNEQFF. Here the CDR3 DNA reads TGTGCCAGCTCACCACTCGGGGCGAGGGGCTACAATGAGCAGTTCTTC.

This clonotype was detected ten times or more. This rearrangement joins TRBV10-3 to TRBJ2-2; TRBD1 agrees at 7 bases. V dropped 6 bases and J dropped 4; count of bases not matched to a gene: 8. The germline V gene has CDR1 ENHRY and CDR2 SYGVKD. This CDR3 has 15 residues. In nucleotides, the CDR3 is TGTGCCATCAGAGCCGGGACAGTCGGCACCGGGGAGCTGTTTTTT. Translated: CAIRAGTVGTGELFF.

The chain employs TRBV5-1 and TRBJ1-6, with D possibly being TRBD1 (6 bases). This CDR3 comprises 16 residues. V shed 0 bases and J shed 5 bases, with 12 bases lying between them. Germline CDR1 SGHRS, CDR2 YFSETQ. CDR3 protein: CASSLAGGLDNSPLHF. CDR3 in DNA: TGCGCCAGCAGCTTGGCGGGGGGGCTGGATAATTCACCCCTCCACTTT.